These T cell receptor beta chains were read from a single sample in a study of blood T cell repertoires in COVID-19. Only in-frame clones appear in the TCRdb table, and some are missing; sequencing was by immunoSEQ multiplex PCR. The table has 110,000 to 150,000 clones, under 90% seen once. The sample consisted of peripheral blood. Source of these receptors: a human donor in a cohort sampled during active COVID-19. Both conserved end residues are part of each CDR3. Fields, in order: clone size, V gene, J gene, D gene, CDR3 protein, CDR3 DNA. The D gene is left open where the match is weak. Some rows mark clone size as missing; the rest say once, few, many or name a class of expanded clone.

>once|TRBV5-1|TRBJ1-2|TRBD1
CASGLTGLEYGYTF
TGCGCCAGCGGACTGACAGGGTTGGAATATGGCTACACCTTC
>.|TRBV4-1|TRBJ2-5|TRBD2
CASSQAGGGETQYF
TGCGCCAGCAGCCAAGCGGGGGGGGGTGAGACCCAGTACTTC
>.|TRBV6-5|TRBJ2-3|.
CASSYAGARAGTQYF
TGTGCCAGCAGTTACGCGGGGGCCAGGGCGGGTACGCAGTATTTT
>.|TRBV29-1|TRBJ2-1|.
CSVSDRQVNEQFF
TGCAGCGTTTCTGACAGGCAGGTAAATGAGCAGTTCTTC
>.|TRBV6-5|TRBJ2-1|TRBD1
CASRRKQGTEQFF
TGTGCCAGCAGGCGGAAACAGGGGACTGAGCAGTTCTTC
>.|TRBV19|TRBJ1-2|.
CASRGAGGTLYGYTF
TGTGCCAGTAGAGGGGCTGGGGGCACGCTCTATGGCTACACCTTC
>.|TRBV6-1|TRBJ1-2|.
CASSEALSRRGMGGTF
TGTGCCAGCAGTGAAGCGCTTAGCCGGCGAGGGATGGGTGGCACCTTC
>.|TRBV4-1|TRBJ1-4|TRBD1
CASSQDPGQGEDELFF
TGCGCCAGCAGCCAAGATCCCGGACAGGGGGAGGATGAACTGTTTTTT
>few|TRBV10-3|TRBJ1-1|.
CAISDKIGGATEAFF
TGTGCCATCAGTGATAAGATAGGCGGGGCCACTGAAGCTTTCTTT
>few|TRBV7-3|TRBJ1-2|TRBD1
CASSEAGTGNYGYTF
TGTGCCAGCAGCGAAGCCGGGACAGGGAACTATGGCTACACCTTC
>.|TRBV5-4|TRBJ2-1|.
CASSLVSKYNEQFF
TGTGCCAGCAGCTTGGTGTCTAAATACAATGAGCAGTTCTTC